This T cell receptor (beta chain) derives from a study of cytomegalovirus exposure and HLA in healthy donors. Overall study results and limits: CMV serostatus was the sole immune exposure information available. Being productive about 87% or about 30% of the time was typical of most TCR beta V segments in an earlier analysis.

The germline V gene has CDR1 MNHEY and CDR2 SVGAGI. The CDR3 is 16 amino acids. Trimming pared 2 bases from V and 0 bases from J, leaving 14 bases between. To note about this clone: Its antigen is unknown.

Vbeta (60) and Jbeta (13) primers were used in the PCR. The data were produced by immunoSEQ multiplex PCR, yet TCRdb's version contains in-frame clones alone and is incomplete. The sample has tens of thousands of clones; about 81% are singletons. Sequenced: PBMCs. The sequence was collected from a man aged 18-30 years in good health and CMV-seronegative. This chain uses TRBV6-5 with TRBJ2-7; D may be TRBD2 (6 bases). CDR3 residues: CASSYEGGTLSYEQYF. CDR3 sequence (DNA): TGTGCCAGCAGTTACGAGGGCGGGACGCTCTCCTACGAGCAGTACTTC.